This note documents a single T cell receptor beta chain sequence. What it recognizes is unknown. CDR3 length: 11 residues. Germline CDR1 SEHNR, CDR2 FQNEAQ (reference sequence). Trimming pared 3 bases from V and 9 bases from J, leaving 9 bases between. The primer mix had 60 Vbeta and 13 Jbeta primers. TCRdb's table, derived via immunoSEQ multiplex PCR, lists solely in-frame clones and lacks some. The sample consists of 250,000 or so clones, around 85% of them appearing once. The data belong to a study of cytomegalovirus exposure and HLA in healthy donors. General study results and limits: Roughly uniform sequencing depth across donors was assumed, possibly incorrectly. The study found most TCR sequences rare, yet found some public TCRs in many donors.

This TCR was sampled from a human donor in good health. The source material was PBMCs. The chain has TRBV7-9 and TRBJ2-7, with D perhaps TRBD2 (6 bases). The CDR3 protein is CASSLGGGQYF. The CDR3 nucleotides read TGTGCCAGCAGCTTGGGGGGAGGGCAGTACTTC.